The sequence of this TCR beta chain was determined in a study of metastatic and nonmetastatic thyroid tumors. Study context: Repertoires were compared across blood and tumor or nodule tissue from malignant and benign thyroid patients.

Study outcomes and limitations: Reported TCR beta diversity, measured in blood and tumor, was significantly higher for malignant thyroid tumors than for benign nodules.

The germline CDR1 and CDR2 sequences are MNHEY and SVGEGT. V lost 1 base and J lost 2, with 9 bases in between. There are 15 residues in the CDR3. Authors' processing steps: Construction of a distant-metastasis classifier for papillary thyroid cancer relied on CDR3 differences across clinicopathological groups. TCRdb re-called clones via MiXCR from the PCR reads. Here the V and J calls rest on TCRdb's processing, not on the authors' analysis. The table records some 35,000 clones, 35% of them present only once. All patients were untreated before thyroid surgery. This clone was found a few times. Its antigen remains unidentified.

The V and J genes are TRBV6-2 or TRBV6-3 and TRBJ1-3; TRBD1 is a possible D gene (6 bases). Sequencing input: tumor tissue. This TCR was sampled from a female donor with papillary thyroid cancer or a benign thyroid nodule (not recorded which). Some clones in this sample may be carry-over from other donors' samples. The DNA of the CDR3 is TGTGCCAGCAGTTACTTATCAGGGGCTGGAAACACCATATATTTT. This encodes CASSYLSGAGNTIYF.